Described below is a single T cell receptor (beta chain) sequence and its context. This clonotype has more than one count but fewer than ten. Its antigen is currently not known. It has no much larger one-base neighbor in the sample; base qualities were not kept. V loses 2 bases at its end and J loses 7 bases; junction bases beyond the gene matches: 6. The CDR3 sequence holds 14 residues, the cysteine and phenylalanine included. Here the CDR3 DNA is all that survives: 42 bases in frame from base 1. Taken from the germline V gene (reference sequence), the CDR1 and CDR2 loops are DFQATT and SNEGSKA. The data belong to a study of T cells in Graves' hyperthyroidism and ophthalmopathy (dated by TCRdb to about 2019). Study-level background: Peripheral blood was sampled at the time of initial diagnosis, prior to any treatment. To identify distinguishing TCR V-J signatures, a discovery cohort of around 100 patients was used, comprising 43 with Graves' ophthalmopathy and some 60 with stable Graves' hyperthyroidism. Prospective prediction of ophthalmopathy was tested in an independent validation cohort of approximately 19 hyperthyroidism patients and around 16 patients who later progressed to ophthalmopathy. The 100 discovery patients were randomly split 7:3 into training and test sets. In addition, the study compared T-cell repertoires in thyroid tissue and in blood from about 6 Graves' hyperthyroidism patients. After blood sampling, hyperthyroidism patients were treated with methimazole at a starting dose of 30 mg daily, and ophthalmopathy patients were treated with high-dose intravenous methylprednisolone. According to the paper, TCR Vbeta CDR3 sequencing was carried out on 120 to 150 peripheral blood samples, which came from some 41 ophthalmopathy, around 74 hyperthyroidism and some 17 progressor patients. Paper-wide results and their limitations: During validation, the model predicted progression to ophthalmopathy a median of approximately 7 months ahead of onset, with around 71% sensitivity and 72.22% specificity. Blood samples also contained most of the expanded thyroid clonotypes (frequency above 0.001), which suggests that blood repertoires may reflect thyroid immune responses. No statistical method was used to fix the sample size in advance, and group allocation was not hidden from the investigators. Ophthalmopathy was separated from stable hyperthyroidism by a 13 V-J signature model, with approximately 89% sensitivity and about 81% specificity obtained in cross-validation and 80%/75% obtained in testing.

TCR beta CDR3 regions were amplified from RNA transcripts. The first round of RT-PCR for the TCR CDR3 was performed with the HTBI primer set and the Qiagen OneStep RT-PCR kit. The libraries were constructed in a second round of multiplex PCR and then size-selected and purified. Paired-end sequencing of the libraries was performed with 100 bp reads on an Illumina HiSeq2000. Under the source paper's analysis protocol: SOAPnuke was used to process the raw data, removing reads that contained adapters or uncalled bases, had a mean Phred below 15, or lacked an exact match to the constant primer or identifier. High-quality paired reads were merged using COPE v1.2.5, and each unique nucleotide sequence was defined as a clonotype. Clonotypes were aligned to IMGT TRBV, TRBD and TRBJ reference segments using MiTCR v1.1. The analysis was restricted to V-J combinations with a frequency above 0.0001, which together covered 99.2% of the repertoires. The TCS score was defined as the ratio of F50 (clonal expansion) to E x V (chaos), calculated using BLOSUM62-based TCRdist between CDR3 peptides within each V-J. Welch's t-statistics and random forest reduced several hundred V-J features to 10 to 15, which were used in a naive Bayes classifier (R e1071). The public sequencing data were trimmed at Q25 with fastp and processed into clonotypes with MiXCR by TCRdb, which kept only in-frame beta chains. Rows merge per CDR3 protein into single entries with the most common DNA and genes. None of the V and J calls come from the authors' own analysis; TCRdb made them. The sample table lists over 350,000 distinct CDR3 sequences, under 15% of them with a count of one. Less than 15% of the sample comes from the top ten.

Ophthalmopathy patients had moderately to severely active disease, Clinical Activity Score of at least 3, NOSPECS grade of at least 4, and duration under 3 months. The study excluded patients with uncontrolled infections, other autoimmune diseases, pregnancy or lactation. Diagnoses relied on clinical symptoms, serum thyroxine and TRAb, thyroid ultrasound and orbital computed tomography. PBMCs were separated from roughly 10 ml of fresh peripheral blood using Ficoll-Paque density gradient centrifugation. Total RNA was extracted using Trizol reagent, and RNA quality was assessed on an Agilent 2100 Bioanalyzer.

The V and J segments used are TRBV20-1 and TRBJ2-3, and TRBD2 aligns with 10 junction nucleotides. Sequencing was carried out using blood. The clonotype originates from a young man with Graves' ophthalmopathy. The nucleotide sequence reads as follows: TGCAGTGCTAGACTACTAGCGGGGCAAAATACGCAGTATTTT. This yields the protein CSARLLAGQNTQYF.